This record covers a single TCR beta chain. The record originates from a study of post-analysis software for immune sequencing data. At the level of the study: Progressive-relapsing, secondary progressive and relapsing-remitting multiple sclerosis were among the disease courses included.

Included in the TCR beta cDNA libraries were unique molecular identifiers. TCRdb reprocessed the PCR reads via MiXCR and lists one record per CDR3 protein. The table has 150,000 or so distinct CDR3 sequences, around 36% seen once. Germline-derived CDR1 and CDR2 are MNHNY and SVGAGI (reference sequence). This CDR3 region has 14 residues. V was trimmed by 0 bases and J by 2 bases, leaving 8 bases between them. The source is a girl under 18 with multiple sclerosis. This sequence joins TRBV6-6 and TRBJ2-7; weak D call: TRBD2 (7 bases). This sample comprised blood, obtained after autologous hematopoietic stem cell transplantation. CDR3 DNA sequence: TGTGCCAGCAGTTACTCGGGGGGGCCCTACGAGCAGTACTTC. Translated, it gives CASSYSGGPYEQYF.